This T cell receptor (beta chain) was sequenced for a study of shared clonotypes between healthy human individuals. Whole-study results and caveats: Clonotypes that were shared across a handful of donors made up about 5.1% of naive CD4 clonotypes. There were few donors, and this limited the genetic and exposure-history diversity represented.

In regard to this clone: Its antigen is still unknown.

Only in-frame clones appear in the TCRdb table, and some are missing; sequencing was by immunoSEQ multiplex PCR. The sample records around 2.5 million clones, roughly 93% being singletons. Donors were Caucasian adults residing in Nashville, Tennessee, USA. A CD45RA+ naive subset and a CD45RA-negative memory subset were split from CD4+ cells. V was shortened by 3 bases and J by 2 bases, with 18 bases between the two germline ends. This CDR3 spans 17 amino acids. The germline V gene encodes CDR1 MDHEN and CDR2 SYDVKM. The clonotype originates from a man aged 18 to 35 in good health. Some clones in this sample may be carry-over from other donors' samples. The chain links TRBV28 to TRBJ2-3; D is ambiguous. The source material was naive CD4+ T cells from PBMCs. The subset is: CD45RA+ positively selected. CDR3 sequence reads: CASSFSLPGGPTDTQYF. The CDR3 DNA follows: TGTGCCAGCAGTTTCAGTCTCCCTGGCGGCCCCACAGATACGCAGTATTTT. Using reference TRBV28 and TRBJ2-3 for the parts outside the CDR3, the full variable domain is DVKVTQSSRYLVKRTGEKVFLECVQDMDHENMFWYRQDPGLGLRLIYFSYDVKMKEKGDIPEGYSVSREKKERFSLILESASTNQTSMYLCASSFSLPGGPTDTQYFGPGTRLTVL.